A single sample gave rise to the 2 T cell receptor beta chains below, sequenced in a study of T cell repertoires in cytomegalovirus infection. Antigens of these TCRs are unknown. TCRdb fed the reads into MiXCR, producing one record per CDR3 protein. The sample yields 650,000 to 900,000 distinct CDR3 sequences, over 25% seen once. The material was cultured CD8+ T cells from PBMCs, obtained from culture after CMV antigen stimulation. These receptors all stem from a human donor in good health (CMV status not recorded). Some clones in this sample may be carry-over from other donors' samples.

This clonotype came up a few times. The V call is TRBV27, the J call TRBJ1-1, with D hard to call. V gave up 0 bases and J gave up 7 bases, with 9 bases separating them. The germline V gene has CDR1 MNHEY and CDR2 SMNVEV (reference sequence). The CDR3 loop spans 13 amino acids. The CDR3 DNA reads TGTGCCAGCAGTTTATCTGGGAGGTATGAAGCTTTCTTT. Protein product: CASSLSGRYEAFF.

This clonotype has just a few counts. V gene TRBV6-1 combines with J gene TRBJ1-5, with D unresolved. This CDR3 spans 15 amino acids. Trimming stripped 3 bases from V and 0 bases from J, with 9 bases between. From germline, CDR1 is MNHNS and CDR2 SASEGT. The CDR3 DNA is TGTGCCAGCAGTGAGAAAGAGCCTAGCAATCAGCCCCAGCATTTT. Translation: CASSEKEPSNQPQHF.